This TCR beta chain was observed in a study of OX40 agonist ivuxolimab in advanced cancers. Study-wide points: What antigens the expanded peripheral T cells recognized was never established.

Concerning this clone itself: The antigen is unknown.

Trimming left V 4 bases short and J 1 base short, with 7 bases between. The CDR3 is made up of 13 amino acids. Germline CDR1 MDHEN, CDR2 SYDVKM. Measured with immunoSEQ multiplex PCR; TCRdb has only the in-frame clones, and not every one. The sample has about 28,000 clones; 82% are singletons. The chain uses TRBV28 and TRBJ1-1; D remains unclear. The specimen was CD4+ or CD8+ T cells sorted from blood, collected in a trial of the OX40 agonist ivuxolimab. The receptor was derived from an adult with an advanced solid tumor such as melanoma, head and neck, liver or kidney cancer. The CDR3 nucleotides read TGTGCCAGCAGTTCCCCATGGAACACTGAAGCTTTCTTT. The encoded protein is CASSSPWNTEAFF.